This TCR beta chain was retrieved from a study of Ad26.COV2.S vaccination and SARS-CoV-2 variants (dated by TCRdb to the early 2020s). Describing the broader study: Vaccine-arm donors came from COV1001, a multicentre, randomized, double-blind, placebo-controlled phase I-IIa trial of Ad26.COV2.S in healthy adults. Ad26.COV2.S was administered intramuscularly at 5 x 10^10 or 1 x 10^11 viral particles, either as a single shot or as two shots given 56 days apart. Sequencing of the TCRbeta repertoire served to evaluate the specificity and breadth of SARS-CoV-2-reactive T cell receptors following Ad26.COV2.S vaccination. The TCR-sequenced set comprised approximately 30 samples: some 19 Ad26.COV2.S vaccine recipients, 5 placebo recipients and 8 SARS-CoV-2 convalescent individuals. Trial participants were randomized into five groups of five: low-dose or high-dose Ad26.COV2.S given once or twice, or placebo on both occasions. Investigators remained blinded to trial group allocation during experiments and outcome assessment.

The immunoSEQ Assay was the method used to sequence TCRbeta CDR3 regions. After extraction, genomic DNA underwent amplification by bias-controlled multiplex PCR, followed by high-throughput sequencing. For the original study's pipeline: Collapsing and filtering of sequences were performed to quantify the absolute abundance of each unique TCRbeta CDR3 region. T cell fraction was estimated by normalizing TCRbeta template counts to usable DNA, with usable DNA measured through amplification of reference genes found in all nucleated cells. Repertoire TCRs were annotated as SARS-CoV-2-specific by exact matching of V gene, CDR3 amino acid sequence and J gene to a known reactive TCR set. The reference SARS-CoV-2 TCR set was derived from MIRA and filtered for enrichment in COVID-19-positive ImmuneCODE repertoires, a step that removed public or cross-reactive TCRs. Using the MIRA antigens, annotated TCRs were further analysed by specific ORF or by position within an ORF. Breadth was defined as annotated unique rearrangements over total unique productive rearrangements; depth was the summed frequency of those rearrangements. Group comparisons of TCR breadth used two-sided Wilcoxon rank-sum tests. In TCRdb, the immuneACCESS table is reduced to in-frame sequences with V and J assigned. These tables do not hold every clone; where another copy was compared, an unresolved V gene accounts for under half, and the others remain unexplained. The D gene and trimming were derived from the DNA, and the V and J assignments and clone size from that table. The sample includes over 450,000 clones, with about nine tenths observed a single time. Over 1.5% of the sample rests with the top ten.

The treatment or condition label for this specimen denotes: some 20 received Ad26.COV2.S at low or high dose, single or two shots; several received placebo; per-sample allocation not given. Repertoires of vaccine and placebo recipients were sequenced from samples taken on day 63 after the first injection. Cohort 1b enrolled 25 or so adults aged 18-55 years at a single site in Boston, USA, between 29 July and 7 August 2020. Ad26.COV2.S was a replication-incompetent adenovirus type 26 vector that expressed a prefusion-stabilized SARS-CoV-2 spike protein derived from the original Wuhan strain. With respect to this clone: Its target antigen remains unknown. Base qualities were left out, and no much larger clone turns up one base away.

Based on the germline V gene (reference sequence), the CDR1 and CDR2 sequences are MNHEY and SMNVEV. For this chain, trimming is 6 bases at the V end and 4 bases at the J end, and the number of junction bases without a gene match is 10. The cysteine opens and the phenylalanine closes a CDR3 of 15 amino acids. Of all the DNA, just the CDR3 is kept, 45 bases in frame from base 1. Overall study results and their limits: Comparing responses between vaccine doses or regimens was not something the study was powered to do. Ad26.COV2.S recipients had higher spike-specific TCR breadth than placebo recipients (P = 0.0014). Vaccine and placebo recipients had comparable non-spike TCR breadth, which fits with the vaccine containing only spike. The authors noted that the TCR breadth and depth analyses may have underestimated total T cell responses. After vaccination, substantial breadth of spike-specific CD8+ and CD4+ T cell responses was reported.

The rearranged segments are TRBV27 and TRBJ2-7; 9 nucleotides in the junction match TRBD1. This TCR was sampled from a person between 18 and 59 years old who received the Ad26.COV2.S COVID-19 vaccine or a placebo. The sequences come from peripheral blood, collected in a trial of Ad26.COV2.S vaccine versus placebo. Read as DNA, the sequence is TGTGCCAGCAGCCGTACAGGGGGCGTAGGATACGAGCAGTACTTC. It encodes CASSRTGGVGYEQYF.